This T cell receptor (beta chain) appears in the sequencing data of a study of T cell responses to AZD1222 COVID-19 vaccine. Repertoires were generated with immunoSEQ multiplex PCR, while TCRdb's copy carries only in-frame clones and drops some. The table lists 150,000 or so clones, 80% to 90% of them singletons. Germline V gives CDR1 LNHNV, CDR2 YYDKDF (reference sequence). CDR3 length equals 16 residues. V dropped 4 bases and J dropped 5; count of bases not matched to a gene: 6. Regarding the study as a whole: Without day 14 samples, only post-peak T cell repertoires were studied.

This clone occurred a few times. Its antigen remains unknown. This rearrangement joins TRBV15 to TRBJ2-5; TRBD2 matches at 14 bases. This TCR was sampled from an adult in good health. Sequencing used peripheral blood, obtained on day 0 of AZD1222 vaccination. For the CDR3, the DNA is TGTGCCACCAGCACCGGGACTAGCGGGAGCAAGGAGACCCAGTACTTC. The encoded protein is CATSTGTSGSKETQYF.